These 10 T cell receptor beta chains share one sample of origin, sequenced in a study of cytotoxic CD8 clonotypes in ibrutinib-treated CLL. This table comes from immunoSEQ multiplex PCR, and its TCRdb copy is limited to in-frame clones, with some not included. The data show roughly 150,000 clones, about 88% seen once. Sequenced here: PBMCs, sampled at disease progression, from a patient treated with ibrutinib. Receptor source: a human donor with chronic lymphocytic leukemia.

The chain uses TRBV6-4 and TRBJ1-1; 7 positions agree with TRBD1. The V segment lost 2 bases and the J segment 2 bases; nucleotides outside the gene matches: 17. The CDR3 length is 19 residues. Per the germline V gene, CDR1 is MRHNA and CDR2 is SNTAGT. This CDR3 is CASSDHGGRDRESNTEAFF. The CDR3 DNA is TGTGCCAGCAGTGACCACGGGGGGCGTGACAGGGAAAGTAACACTGAAGCTTTCTTT.

The chain carries TRBV29-1 and TRBJ2-7; D gene ambiguous. The V end lost 0 bases, the J end lost 6 bases, and 9 bases lay between the germline ends. The CDR3 is 12 residues long. The germline CDR1 and CDR2 sequences are SQVTM and ANQGSEA. The CDR3 nucleotides are TGCAGCGTTGAAGATCTTATGGGCGAGCAGTACTTC. Protein product: CSVEDLMGEQYF.

The chain links TRBV15 to TRBJ1-4; 10 nucleotides match TRBD1. The germline CDR1 and CDR2 sequences are LNHNV and YYDKDF (reference sequence). V was pared by 4 bases and J by 8 bases, with 4 bases of the junction left unmatched. The CDR3 is 14 amino acids. The DNA for the CDR3 is TGTGCCACCAGCAAGAGGACAGGGGGGGAAAAACTGTTTTTT. Its translation: CATSKRTGGEKLFF.

The chain has TRBV7-2 and TRBJ1-1; D remains ambiguous. The CDR3 is 14 residues long. Germline CDR1 and CDR2: SGHTA and FQGNSA. The V and J ends lost 5 bases and 0 bases respectively, with 10 bases between them. In nucleotides, the CDR3 is TGTGCCAGCAGCCACCCGGGTGTGAACACTGAAGCTTTCTTT. Its translation: CASSHPGVNTEAFF.

The CDR3 spells CSATGQGNAGELFF. Written as DNA, the CDR3 is TGCAGCGCGACTGGACAGGGGAATGCCGGGGAGCTGTTTTTT. The chain uses TRBV29-1 and TRBJ2-2; 9 bases agree with TRBD1. Germline CDR1 reads SQVTM; CDR2 reads ANQGSEA. J lost 6 bases, V lost 7 bases, and 9 bases had no gene match. The CDR3 runs 14 residues.

The chain carries TRBV5-6 and TRBJ1-4; 11 bases map to TRBD1. Germline assignment: CDR1 SGHDT and CDR2 YYEEEE. This CDR3 spans 18 amino acids. V lost 3 bases, J lost 6 bases, and 13 bases stayed unmatched. The CDR3 region has the DNA TGTGCCAGCAGCTCCCGAAGGACAGGGGGCGCGGGGTATGAAAAACTGTTTTTT. This codes for CASSSRRTGGAGYEKLFF.

The CDR3 nucleotides are TGCGCCAGCAGTGAGCTGGTAGGGGGTGAGCAGTTCTTC. Translating it yields CASSELVGGEQFF. The rearrangement links TRBV10-1 to TRBJ2-1; D is possibly TRBD1 (6 bases). CDR3 length equals 13 residues. The germline gives CDR1 WNHNN, CDR2 SYGVQD (reference sequence). With 2 bases removed from V and 9 bases from J, the gap between germline ends came to 11 bases.

This chain uses TRBV11-2 with TRBJ2-7; 8 bases map to TRBD2. The CDR3 sequence is 14 residues long. Unmatched junction bases numbered 16, after V lost 5 bases and J lost 13 bases. CDR1 is SGHAT and CDR2 is FQNNGV in the germline V gene. The CDR3 protein is CASSLGRREATLYF. The CDR3 DNA reads TGTGCCAGCAGCCTAGGGCGGCGGGAGGCCACGTTATACTTC.

The rearrangement uses TRBV7-6 and TRBJ2-7; 7 bases agree with TRBD1. CDR3 length: 15 residues. J was trimmed by 5 bases and V by 2 bases; bases with no gene match: 9. Germline V gene lookup returns CDR1 SGHVS and CDR2 FNYEAQ. CDR3 sequence: CASSLSPTGIHEQYF. The CDR3 nucleotides are TGTGCCAGCAGCTTATCGCCGACAGGGATACACGAGCAGTACTTC.

The genes are TRBV9 and TRBJ2-7; tentatively, D is TRBD1 (5 bases). V lost 3 bases and J lost 7, with 14 bases in between. The germline gives CDR1 SGDLS, CDR2 YYNGEE. The CDR3 has 13 amino acids. The DNA of the CDR3 is TGTGCCAGCAGCGCAGGAAACAGGCGGGAGCAGTACTTC. Translated, it gives CASSAGNRREQYF.